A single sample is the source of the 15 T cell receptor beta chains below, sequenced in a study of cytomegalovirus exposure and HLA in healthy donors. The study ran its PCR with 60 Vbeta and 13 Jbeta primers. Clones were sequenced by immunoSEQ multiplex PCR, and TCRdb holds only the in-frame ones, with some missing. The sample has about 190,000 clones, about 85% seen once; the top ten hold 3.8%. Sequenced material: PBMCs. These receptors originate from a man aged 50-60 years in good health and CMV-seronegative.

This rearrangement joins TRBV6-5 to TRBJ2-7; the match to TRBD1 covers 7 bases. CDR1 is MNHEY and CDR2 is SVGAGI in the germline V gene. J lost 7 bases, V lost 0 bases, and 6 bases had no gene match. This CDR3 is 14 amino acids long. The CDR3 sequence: CASSYSQGVEEQYF. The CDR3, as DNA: TGTGCCAGCAGTTACTCCCAGGGGGTGGAAGAGCAGTACTTC.

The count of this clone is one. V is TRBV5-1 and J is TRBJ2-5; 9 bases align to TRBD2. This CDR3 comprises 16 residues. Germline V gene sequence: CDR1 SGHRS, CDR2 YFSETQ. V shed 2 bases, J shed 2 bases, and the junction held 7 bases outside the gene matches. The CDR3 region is CASSLGGSGGQETQYF. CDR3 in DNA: TGCGCCAGCAGCTTAGGGGGTAGCGGGGGACAAGAGACCCAGTACTTC.

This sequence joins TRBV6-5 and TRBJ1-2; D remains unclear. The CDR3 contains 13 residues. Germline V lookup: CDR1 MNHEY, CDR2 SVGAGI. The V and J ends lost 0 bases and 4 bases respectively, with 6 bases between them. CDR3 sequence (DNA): TGTGCCAGCAGTTACTCGGAGGGCTATGGCTACACCTTC. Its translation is CASSYSEGYGYTF.

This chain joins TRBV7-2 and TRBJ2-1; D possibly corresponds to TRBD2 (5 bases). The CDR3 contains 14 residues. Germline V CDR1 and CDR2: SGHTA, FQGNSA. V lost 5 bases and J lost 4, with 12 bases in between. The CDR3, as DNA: TGTGCCAGCAGCCGGACTTACCTATACAATGAGCAGTTCTTC. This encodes CASSRTYLYNEQFF.

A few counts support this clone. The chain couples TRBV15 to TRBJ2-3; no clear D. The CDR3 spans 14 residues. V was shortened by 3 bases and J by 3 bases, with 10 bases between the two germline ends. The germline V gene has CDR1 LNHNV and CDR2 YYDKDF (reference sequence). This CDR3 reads CATSSTYGTDTQYF. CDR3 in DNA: TGTGCCACCAGCAGTACATACGGGACAGATACGCAGTATTTT.

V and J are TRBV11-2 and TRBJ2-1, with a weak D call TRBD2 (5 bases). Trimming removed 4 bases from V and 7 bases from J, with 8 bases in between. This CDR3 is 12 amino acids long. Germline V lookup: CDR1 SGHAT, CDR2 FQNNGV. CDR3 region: CASSSVANEQFF. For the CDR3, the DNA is TGTGCCAGCAGCTCCGTAGCGAATGAGCAGTTCTTC.

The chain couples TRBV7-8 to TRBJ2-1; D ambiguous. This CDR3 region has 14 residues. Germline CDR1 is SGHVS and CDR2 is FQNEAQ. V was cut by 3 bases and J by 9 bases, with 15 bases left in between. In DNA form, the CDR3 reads TGTGCCAGCAGCTTTCCTGGGCGTCAGGTTGAGCAGTTCTTC. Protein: CASSFPGRQVEQFF.

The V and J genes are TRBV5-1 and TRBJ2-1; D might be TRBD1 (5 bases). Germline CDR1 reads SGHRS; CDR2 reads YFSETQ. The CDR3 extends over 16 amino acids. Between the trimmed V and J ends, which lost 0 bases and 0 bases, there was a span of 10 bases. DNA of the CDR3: TGCGCCAGCAGCTTGGTCAGGGAAAGCTCCTACAATGAGCAGTTCTTC. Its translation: CASSLVRESSYNEQFF.

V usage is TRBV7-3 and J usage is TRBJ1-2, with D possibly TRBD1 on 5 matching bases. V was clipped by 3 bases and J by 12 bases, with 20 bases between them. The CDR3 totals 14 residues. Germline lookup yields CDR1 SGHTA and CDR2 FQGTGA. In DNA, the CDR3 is TGTGCCAGCAGCTTTACGGGGGAGGGCACGCTCGACACCTTC. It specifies CASSFTGEGTLDTF.

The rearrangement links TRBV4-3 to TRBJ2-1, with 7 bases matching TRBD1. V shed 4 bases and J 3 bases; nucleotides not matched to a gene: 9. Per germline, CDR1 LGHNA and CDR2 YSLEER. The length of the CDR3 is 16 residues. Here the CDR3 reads CASSLYPSGGYNEQFF. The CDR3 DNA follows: TGCGCCAGCAGCCTCTACCCATCAGGGGGCTACAATGAGCAGTTCTTC.

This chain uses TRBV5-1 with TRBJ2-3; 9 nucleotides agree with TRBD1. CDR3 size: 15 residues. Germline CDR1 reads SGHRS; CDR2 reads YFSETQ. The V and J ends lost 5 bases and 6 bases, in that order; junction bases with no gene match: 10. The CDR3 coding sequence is TGCGCCAGCAGTTTACAGGGGGCGCGAGTCGATACGCAGTATTTT. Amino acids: CASSLQGARVDTQYF.

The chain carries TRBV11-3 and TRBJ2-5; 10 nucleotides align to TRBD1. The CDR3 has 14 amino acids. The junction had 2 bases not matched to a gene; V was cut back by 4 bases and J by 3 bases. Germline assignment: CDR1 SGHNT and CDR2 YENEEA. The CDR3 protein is CASSSTGGKETQYF. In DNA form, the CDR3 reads TGTGCCAGCAGCTCGACAGGGGGCAAAGAGACCCAGTACTTC. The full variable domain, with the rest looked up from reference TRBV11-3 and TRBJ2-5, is EAGVVQSPRYKIIEKKQPVAFWCNPISGHNTLYWYLQNLGQGPELLIRYENEEAVDDSQLPKDRFSAERLKGVDSTLKIQPAELGDSAVYLCASSSTGGKETQYFGPGTRLLVL.

CDR3 in amino acids: CSVEDQGQGTNGYTF. CDR3 sequence (DNA): TGCAGCGTTGAAGATCAAGGGCAGGGCACCAATGGCTACACCTTC. The V and J genes are TRBV29-1 and TRBJ1-2; a possible D gene is TRBD1 (5 bases). Trimming shortened V by 0 bases and J by 6 bases, and 17 bases separated the two germline ends. The CDR3 sequence is 15 residues long. From germline, CDR1 is SQVTM and CDR2 ANQGSEA. Using reference TRBV29-1 and TRBJ1-2 for the parts outside the CDR3, the full variable domain is SAVISQKPSRDICQRGTSLTIQCQVDSQVTMMFWYRQQPGQSLTLIATANQGSEATYESGFVIDKFPISRPNLTFSTLTVSNMSPEDSSIYLCSVEDQGQGTNGYTFGSGTRLTVV.

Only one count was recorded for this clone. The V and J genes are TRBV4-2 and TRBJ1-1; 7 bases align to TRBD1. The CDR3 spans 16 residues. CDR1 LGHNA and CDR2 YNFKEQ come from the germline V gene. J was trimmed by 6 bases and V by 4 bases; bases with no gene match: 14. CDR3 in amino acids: CASSPEQGSIFSEAFF. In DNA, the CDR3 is TGTGCCAGCAGCCCGGAACAGGGGTCGATTTTCTCTGAAGCTTTCTTT.

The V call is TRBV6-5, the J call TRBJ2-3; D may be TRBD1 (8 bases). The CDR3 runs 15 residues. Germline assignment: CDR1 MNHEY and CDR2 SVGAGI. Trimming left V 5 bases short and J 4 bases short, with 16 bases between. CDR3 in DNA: TGTGCCAGCAGTCGGACAGGGAGGGGATCAGATACGCAGTATTTT. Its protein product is CASSRTGRGSDTQYF.